The clone carrying this TCR beta chain came up a few times. Antigen unknown. The data were taken from a study of T-cell memory formation after mild COVID-19. Overall study context: Each donor largely had its own TCR clusters. Study-level points and caveats: CD4+ contracting clones lay mainly in CM and EM, CD8+ ones in EMRA. Confirmation of SARS-CoV-2 specificity was lacking for second-wave clones peaking day 37.

TCR alpha and TCR beta cDNA libraries with sample barcodes and UMIs came from 5'RACE using constant-segment primers. MiXCR, applied by TCRdb to the 5' RACE reads, yields one record per CDR3 protein. The sample carries more than 75,000 distinct CDR3 sequences, more than 20% recorded once. V dropped 1 base and J dropped 3 bases, with 9 bases sitting between them. CDR1 is LNHNV and CDR2 is YYDKDF in the germline V gene (reference sequence). The CDR3 extends over 14 amino acids. Sequencing used PBMCs or a T cell subset sorted from them (not recorded which). This receptor was taken from a young man who had mild COVID-19 (a few samples of this study predate the infection). Cell type and time point are not known. The chain uses TRBV15 and TRBJ1-1; D unclear. CDR3 sequence reads: CATSRAFSDTEAFF. The CDR3 coding sequence is TGTGCCACCAGCAGAGCATTTTCAGACACTGAAGCTTTCTTT.